The 3 T cell receptor beta chains reported below all come from one sample, sequenced in a study of CD8+CD57+ T cells in acquired aplastic anemia. According to the study, genomic DNA was the template for TCR beta VDJ and CDR3 profiling. From the reads, TCRdb called clonotypes with MiXCR, one entry per CDR3 protein. The sample includes about 240,000 distinct CDR3 sequences, approximately 45% of them seen just once. Previously, flow cytometry had revealed CD8+CD57+ cell expansion in the patients chosen for sequencing. Sequenced material: sorted CD4+, CD8+, or CD8+CD57+ T cells (not recorded which) from PBMCs. Receptors originate from a human donor with aplastic anemia.

This chain links TRBV10-1 with TRBJ2-7, with D possibly TRBD1 on 6 matching bases. The ends were cut back, 3 bases at V and 4 bases at J, with 16 bases in the middle. The CDR3 is 15 residues long. Germline assignment: CDR1 WNHNN and CDR2 SYGVQD (reference sequence). CDR3 region: CASSDRQGSPYEQYF. CDR3 coding DNA: TGCGCCAGCAGTGATCGGCAGGGGTCGCCTTACGAGCAGTACTTC.

Many counts were recorded for this clonotype. The chain employs TRBV20-1 and TRBJ2-1; D is unresolved. Per the germline V gene, CDR1 is DFQATT and CDR2 is SNEGSKA (reference sequence). Trimming pared 4 bases from V and 7 bases from J, leaving 14 bases between. CDR3 length equals 13 residues. The CDR3 protein is CSAKDYVGNEQFF. The CDR3 DNA reads as TGCAGTGCTAAGGATTACGTCGGGAATGAGCAGTTCTTC.

The rearrangement uses TRBV7-9 and TRBJ1-1; D possibly corresponds to TRBD1 (5 bases). Deletions cut 0 bases from V and 3 bases from J, with 14 bases between. The germline V gene has CDR1 SEHNR and CDR2 FQNEAQ (reference sequence). The CDR3 sequence is 16 residues long. The CDR3 protein is CASSLAAAGRHTEAFF. The DNA for the CDR3 is TGTGCCAGCAGCTTAGCGGCTGCAGGGAGGCACACTGAAGCTTTCTTT.